A single sample is the source of the 21 T cell receptor beta chains below, sequenced in a study of T cells in Graves' hyperthyroidism and ophthalmopathy. The source material, RNA transcripts, was used to amplify TCR beta CDR3 regions. A set of HTBI primers served as the primers for a first-round RT-PCR of the TCR CDR3. TCRdb used MiXCR to reprocess the multiplex PCR reads, holding one entry per CDR3 protein. The top ten clones hold 8.9% of a sample with hundreds of thousands of distinct CDR3 sequences, 38% of them seen once. Sequenced input: blood. The source of these receptors is a man aged 18-30 years with Graves' hyperthyroidism.

V is TRBV2 and J is TRBJ2-7; the match to TRBD2 covers 12 bases. The ends lost 7 bases at V and 6 bases at J; junction bases unmatched: 7. The CDR3 is made up of 14 amino acids. Germline lookup yields CDR1 SNHLY and CDR2 FYNNEI. For the CDR3, the DNA is TGTGCCAGCACCCCTGGACTAGCGGGGCGCGAGCAGTACTTC. Amino acid sequence: CASTPGLAGREQYF.

This clonotype was counted a few times. This chain joins TRBV20-1 and TRBJ1-1, with D maybe TRBD1 (6 bases). V lost 0 bases and J 1 base, leaving 9 bases between the germline ends. CDR1 DFQATT and CDR2 SNEGSKA come from the germline V gene (reference sequence). The CDR3 is 14 amino acids. In nucleotides, the CDR3 is TGCAGTGCTAGAGATTCGACAGGGAACACTGAAGCTTTCTTT. This encodes CSARDSTGNTEAFF.

The genes are TRBV12-3 or TRBV12-4 and TRBJ1-1; TRBD1 matches 7 bases. The CDR3 covers 15 residues. V trimming: 8 bases; J trimming: 7 bases; junction bases outside the gene matches: 16. The CDR3 sequence is CASPGDGGGASEAFF. CDR3 bases: TGTGCCAGCCCAGGGGATGGAGGGGGCGCGAGTGAAGCTTTCTTT.

This clonotype appeared a few times. The chain couples TRBV20-1 to TRBJ1-1; D remains unclear. This CDR3 has 12 amino acids. V lost 8 bases and J lost 2, with 12 bases in between. CDR1 is DFQATT, CDR2 SNEGSKA, per germline (reference sequence). The CDR3 DNA follows: TGCAGTAGTTTCCGAGACAACACTGAAGCTTTCTTT. It encodes CSSFRDNTEAFF.

This clonotype was observed once. The genes are TRBV6-2 or TRBV6-3 and TRBJ1-1, with D unresolved. V lost 7 bases to trimming and J lost 1 base, with 13 bases between them. The CDR3 totals 14 residues. The germline gives CDR1 MNHEY, CDR2 SVGEGT. CDR3 residues: CASTRRGANTEAFF. CDR3 coding DNA: TGTGCCAGCACCCGACGGGGAGCGAACACTGAAGCTTTCTTT.

The chain joins TRBV20-1 to TRBJ2-7, with D maybe TRBD1 (6 bases). The germline V gene has CDR1 DFQATT and CDR2 SNEGSKA (reference sequence). V lost 3 bases and J 6 bases, leaving 21 bases between the germline ends. This CDR3 has 15 residues. In DNA form, the CDR3 reads TGCAGTGCTAGCGCCAAGACAGGCCCAAAGAGCGAGCAGTACTTC. As protein: CSASAKTGPKSEQYF.

This clonotype has a count of ten or more. This chain joins TRBV12-3 or TRBV12-4 and TRBJ1-6; 9 positions agree with TRBD1. V lost 5 bases and J lost 9; bases outside the gene matches: 5. This CDR3 is 14 amino acids long. The CDR3 sequence: CASSPRDRVSPLHF. CDR3 sequence (DNA): TGTGCCAGCAGTCCAAGGGACAGGGTTTCACCCCTCCACTTT.

The V gene is TRBV7-9, the J gene TRBJ1-2; D gene unclear. The length of the CDR3 is 14 residues. The V end was cut by 1 base, the J end by 8 bases, with 14 bases between. Germline V gene lookup returns CDR1 SEHNR and CDR2 FQNEAQ (reference sequence). CDR3 sequence: CASSLDLLESGYTF. In DNA form, the CDR3 reads TGTGCCAGCAGCTTAGATCTCCTGGAGAGCGGCTACACCTTC.

Comments on this clonotype: A much larger clonotype is one base distant, so this may be a read error. The chain links TRBV2 to TRBJ2-7; D possibly uses TRBD1 or TRBD2 (5 bases each). The germline gives CDR1 SNHLY, CDR2 FYNNEI. The ends were cut back, 6 bases at V and 2 bases at J, with 17 bases in the middle. The CDR3 extends over 15 amino acids. CDR3 residues: CASRLGAGIAYEQYF. CDR3 in DNA: TGTGCCAGCAGGTTAGGGGCGGGTATCGCCTACGAGCAGTACTTC.

The J gene is TRBJ2-6, the V gene TRBV2; D is uncertain. Germline lookup yields CDR1 SNHLY and CDR2 FYNNEI. The V and J ends lost 3 bases and 6 bases respectively, with 0 bases between them. CDR3 length equals 11 residues. The CDR3 region is CASSEANVLTF. DNA for the CDR3: TGTGCCAGCAGTGAGGCCAACGTCCTGACTTTC.

The chain joins TRBV7-9 to TRBJ1-1, with D perhaps matching TRBD1 (6 bases). The CDR3 runs 18 residues. V lost 1 base to trimming and J lost 1 base, with 19 bases between them. Germline CDR1 and CDR2: SEHNR and FQNEAQ (reference sequence). CDR3 in DNA: TGTGCCAGCAGCTTAGAGGGTTGGGCAGGGGACGGGAACACTGAAGCTTTCTTT. Protein sequence: CASSLEGWAGDGNTEAFF.

The V call is TRBV25-1, the J call TRBJ2-5, with D perhaps given as TRBD1 or TRBD2 (6 bases each). Germline assignment: CDR1 MGHDK and CDR2 SYGVNS. Trimming pared 8 bases from V and 5 bases from J, leaving 21 bases between. The CDR3 is 15 residues long. CDR3 residues: CASGGLTSNWETQYF. The CDR3 DNA is TGTGCCAGCGGGGGCCTGACTAGTAATTGGGAGACCCAGTACTTC.

This clonotype turned up a few times. The chain employs TRBV19 and TRBJ2-5; TRBD2 might be the D (5 bases). Looked up from germline, CDR1 is LNHDA and CDR2 is SQIVND (reference sequence). The length of the CDR3 is 14 residues. Deletions cut 9 bases from V and 5 bases from J, with 19 bases between. This CDR3 reads CASSREGSTETQYF. CDR3 DNA sequence: TGTGCCAGCAGCCGGGAAGGTAGTACGGAGACCCAGTACTTC.

This clonotype has at least ten counts. The V gene is TRBV10-2, the J gene TRBJ2-2; D is possibly TRBD1 (5 bases). The CDR3 covers 15 residues. With 4 bases removed from V and 3 bases from J, the gap between germline ends came to 12 bases. Per the germline V gene, CDR1 is WSHSY and CDR2 is SAAADI. CDR3 coding DNA: TGCGCCAGCAGTGCCCCAGGGTTCGACACCGGGGAGCTGTTTTTT. Protein sequence: CASSAPGFDTGELFF.

This clonotype was observed at least ten times. The chain is built from TRBV2 and TRBJ1-1; D ambiguous. Trimming removed 2 bases at V and 8 bases at J, with 9 bases between. The CDR3 extends over 12 amino acids. Germline V CDR1 and CDR2: SNHLY, FYNNEI. CDR3: CASSEWYTEAFF. CDR3 in DNA: TGTGCCAGCAGTGAATGGTATACCGAAGCTTTCTTT.

In nucleotides, the CDR3 is TGCGCCAGCAGCCAAGGGGCTGTAGCGGCACAAGAGACCCAGTACTTC. Translation: CASSQGAVAAQETQYF. The J gene is TRBJ2-5, the V gene TRBV4-1, with D tentatively TRBD2 (6 bases). V was clipped by 1 base and J by 2 bases, with 14 bases between them. This CDR3 contains 16 residues. Per germline, CDR1 MGHRA and CDR2 YSYEKL.

V gene TRBV6-6 combines with J gene TRBJ2-5, with D unclear. Per the germline V gene, CDR1 is MNHNY and CDR2 is SVGAGI (reference sequence). This CDR3 contains 14 residues. Trimming shortened V by 0 bases and J by 2 bases, and 7 bases separated the two germline ends. CDR3 DNA: TGTGCCAGCAGTTACTCGTCAAGTCAAGAGACCCAGTACTTC. Protein sequence: CASSYSSSQETQYF.

The chain uses TRBV5-6 and TRBJ1-5; TRBD1 might be the D (6 bases). Germline assignment: CDR1 SGHDT and CDR2 YYEEEE. Deletions cut 7 bases from V and 4 bases from J, with 18 bases between. The CDR3 extends over 15 amino acids. The DNA of the CDR3 is TGTGCCAGCGCCCCCTGGGGCAGGGGAAATCAGCCCCAGCATTTT. Translation gives CASAPWGRGNQPQHF.

This sequence joins TRBV6-5 and TRBJ1-6, with D possibly TRBD1 on 5 matching bases. Trimming cost V 4 bases and J 7 bases, with 26 bases left between them. This CDR3 is built from 19 residues. Germline CDR1 reads MNHEY; CDR2 reads SVGAGI. For the CDR3, the DNA is TGTGCCAGCAGTTTGACTGGGACGCCCGTACCTCCTCTGAATTCACCCCTCCACTTT. This encodes CASSLTGTPVPPLNSPLHF.

V is TRBV29-1 and J is TRBJ1-2, with D unresolved. Germline-derived CDR1 and CDR2 are SQVTM and ANQGSEA. The CDR3 has 13 amino acids. Trimming cost V 7 bases and J 8 bases, with 20 bases left between them. The CDR3 DNA is TGCAGCGCCAGCAGCATCGACCGTACGGGCTACACCTTC. Protein product: CSASSIDRTGYTF. Together with reference TRBV29-1 and TRBJ1-2, the CDR3 gives the full variable domain: SAVISQKPSRDICQRGTSLTIQCQVDSQVTMMFWYRQQPGQSLTLIATANQGSEATYESGFVIDKFPISRPNLTFSTLTVSNMSPEDSSIYLCSASSIDRTGYTFGSGTRLTVV.

The rearrangement links TRBV11-2 to TRBJ1-1; tentatively, D is TRBD1 (6 bases). V was clipped by 5 bases and J by 7 bases, with 20 bases between them. Germline lookup yields CDR1 SGHAT and CDR2 FQNNGV. The CDR3 extends over 15 amino acids. CDR3 coding DNA: TGTGCCAGCAGCCAAGGTGAACTGAACAGGGTTGAAGCTTTCTTT. It codes for CASSQGELNRVEAFF.